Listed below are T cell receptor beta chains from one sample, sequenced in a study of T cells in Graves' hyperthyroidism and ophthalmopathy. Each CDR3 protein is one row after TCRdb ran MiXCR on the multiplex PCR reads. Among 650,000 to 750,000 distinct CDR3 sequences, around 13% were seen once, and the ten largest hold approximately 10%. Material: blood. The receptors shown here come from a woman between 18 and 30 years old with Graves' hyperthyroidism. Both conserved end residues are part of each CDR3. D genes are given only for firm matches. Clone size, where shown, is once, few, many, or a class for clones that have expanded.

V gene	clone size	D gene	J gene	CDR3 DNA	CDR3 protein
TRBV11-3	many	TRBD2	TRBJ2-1	TGTGCCAGCAGCTTAGATCGGACTAGCGGGGCTTACAATGAGCAGTTCTTC	CASSLDRTSGAYNEQFF
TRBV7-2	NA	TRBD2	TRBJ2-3	TGTGCCAGCAGCCGAAGAAGGGCCCAGACTAGCGGAGCAGATACGCAGTATTTT	CASSRRRAQTSGADTQYF
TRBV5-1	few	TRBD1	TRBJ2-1	TGCGCCAGCAGCATCGACAGGGGTGGTGAGCAGTTCTTC	CASSIDRGGEQFF
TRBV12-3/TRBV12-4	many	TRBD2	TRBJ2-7	TGTGCCAGCAGTTTAAGCGGGACGTATGCCTACGAGCAGTACTTC	CASSLSGTYAYEQYF
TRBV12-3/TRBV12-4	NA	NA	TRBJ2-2	TGTGCCAGCAGTCCCGGTCCGGCCGGGGAGCTGTTTTTT	CASSPGPAGELFF
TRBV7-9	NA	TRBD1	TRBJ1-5	TGTGCCAGCAGCTTGGGGACAGGGACCAATCAGCCCCAGCATTTT	CASSLGTGTNQPQHF
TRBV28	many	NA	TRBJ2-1	TGTGCCAGCAGTCAGGGAGTTATTGAGCAGTTCTTC	CASSQGVIEQFF
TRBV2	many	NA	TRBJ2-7	TGTGCCAGCAGTCGAGCCTCCCCCTCCTTCTACGAGCAGTACTTC	CASSRASPSFYEQYF
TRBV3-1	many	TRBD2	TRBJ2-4	TGTGCCAGCAGCCACATACTAGCGGGAGAATCGTACATTCAGTACTTC	CASSHILAGESYIQYF
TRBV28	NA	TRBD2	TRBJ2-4	TGTGCCAGCAGTTTATCCGGGAGGGACATTCAGTACTTC	CASSLSGRDIQYF
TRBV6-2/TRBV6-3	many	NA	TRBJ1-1	TGTGCCAGCAGTAGGGACGGGAAGAACACTGAAGCTTTCTTT	CASSRDGKNTEAFF
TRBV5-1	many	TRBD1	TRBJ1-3	TGCGCCAGCAGGACAGGGGACACCATATATTTT	CASRTGDTIYF
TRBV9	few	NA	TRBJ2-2	TGTGCCAGCAGCGTAGATAAGGGCTATACCGGGGAGCTGTTTTTT	CASSVDKGYTGELFF
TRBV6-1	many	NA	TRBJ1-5	TGTGCCTCGCGTCTGAGGACGGGCCAGCCCCAGCATTTT	CASRLRTGQPQHF
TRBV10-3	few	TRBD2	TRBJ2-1	TGTGCCATCAGTGAGTTCGCGGGACTAGCTACCCCCTACAATGAGCAGTTCTTC	CAISEFAGLATPYNEQFF
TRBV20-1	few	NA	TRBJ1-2	TGCAGTGCTAGAGTTCAGTCTGCCGTTAACTATGGCTACACCTTC	CSARVQSAVNYGYTF
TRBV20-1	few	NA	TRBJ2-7	TGCAGTGCTAGAGACCCCCCCGAGCAGTACTTC	CSARDPPEQYF
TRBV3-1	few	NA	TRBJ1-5	TGTGCCAGCAGCGCTCAGGGGAACCCACAGCCCCAGCATTTT	CASSAQGNPQPQHF
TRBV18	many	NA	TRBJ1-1	TGTGCCAGCTCACCACCCACTGTTGGGGCGAACACTGAAGCTTTCTTT	CASSPPTVGANTEAFF
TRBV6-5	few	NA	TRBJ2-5	TGTGCCAGCAGTTACTCCAGGGCGAGGCCGCGAGAGACCCAGTACTTC	CASSYSRARPRETQYF
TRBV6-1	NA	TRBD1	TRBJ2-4	TGTGCCAGCAGCCGTGGACAGGGTAACATTCAGTACTTC	CASSRGQGNIQYF
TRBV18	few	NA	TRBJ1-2	TGTGCCAGCTCACCAGTCCGTCAGTCCCGTTCCCCTGCTAACTATGGCTACACCTTC	CASSPVRQSRSPANYGYTF
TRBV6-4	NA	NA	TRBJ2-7	TGTGCCAGCGCGGAGGTCAGGTCACTTACCTACGAGCAGTACTTC	CASAEVRSLTYEQYF
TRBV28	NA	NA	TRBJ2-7	TGTGCCAGCAGTTTATATGGCGGAGACCACTACGAGCAGTACTTC	CASSLYGGDHYEQYF
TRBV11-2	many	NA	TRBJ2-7	TGTGCCAGCAGCTTAGGAGCCCGGGAGCAGTACTTC	CASSLGAREQYF
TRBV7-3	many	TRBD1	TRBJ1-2	TGTGCCAGCAGCTTCGGACAGGGGGCGGGCTATGGCTACACCTTC	CASSFGQGAGYGYTF
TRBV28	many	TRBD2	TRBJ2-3	TGTGCCAGCAGTTTTAGCGGGAGAGCGTTCACAGATACGCAGTATTTT	CASSFSGRAFTDTQYF
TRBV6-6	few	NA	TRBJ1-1	TGTGCCAGCAGTTACGCCCAGGAGAACACTGAAGCTTTCTTT	CASSYAQENTEAFF
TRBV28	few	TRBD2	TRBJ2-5	TGTGCCAGCAGTTTATTGCTTTGGGTAGCGGGAGAGAAGACCCAGTACTTC	CASSLLLWVAGEKTQYF
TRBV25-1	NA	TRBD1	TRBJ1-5	TGTGCCAGCAGTGAATCGGGGAAGGGGGCTTATCAGCCCCAGCATTTT	CASSESGKGAYQPQHF
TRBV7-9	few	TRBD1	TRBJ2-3	TGTGCCAGCAGGACCGGGACAGGGGGCGAGAGCACAGATACGCAGTATTTT	CASRTGTGGESTDTQYF
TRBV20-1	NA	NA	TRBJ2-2	TGCAGTGCTAGCCCTTGGGGGGGGCGGTCCACCGGGGAGCTGTTTTTT	CSASPWGGRSTGELFF
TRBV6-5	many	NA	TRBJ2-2	TGTGCCAGCAGTTACTCGTATTCATTGTTGACTCACACCGGGGAGCTGTTTTTT	CASSYSYSLLTHTGELFF
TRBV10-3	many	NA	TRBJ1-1	TGTGCCATCAGTGAGCGCCTAGGGAGGGAGGCTTTCTTT	CAISERLGREAFF
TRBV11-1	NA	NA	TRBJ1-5	TGTGCCAGCAGCCTAGAAGGGGCGCCTAATCAGCCCCAGCATTTT	CASSLEGAPNQPQHF
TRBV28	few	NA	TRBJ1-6	TGTGCCAGCAGTTTACCCGACCTCAATTCACCCCTCCACTTT	CASSLPDLNSPLHF